One and the same sample provided the 16 T cell receptor beta chains below, sequenced in a study of metastatic and nonmetastatic thyroid tumors. None of the patients had undergone any treatment ahead of thyroid surgery. TCRdb reprocessed the PCR reads using MiXCR. The repertoire has about 33,000 clones, roughly a sixth of them found once; the top ten carry roughly an eighth. What was sequenced was blood. Receptors originate from a male donor with papillary thyroid cancer or a benign thyroid nodule (not recorded which). Some clones in this sample may be carry-over from other donors' samples.

This clone was seen many times. The chain is built from TRBV28 and TRBJ2-6; a weak D match, TRBD2 (5 bases). The CDR3 extends over 15 amino acids. The ends were cut back, 6 bases at V and 2 bases at J, with 11 bases in the middle. Germline CDR1 MDHEN, CDR2 SYDVKM. The CDR3 bases are TGTGCCAGCAGCCCCGAGGGAACTGGGGCCAACGTCCTGACTTTC. Its translation is CASSPEGTGANVLTF.

This sequence joins TRBV5-4 and TRBJ2-1, with TRBD2 matching over 10 bases. The germline CDR1 and CDR2 sequences are SGHNT and YYREEE (reference sequence). CDR3 length: 19 residues. The trim removed 0 bases at V and 2 bases at J, leaving 11 bases unmatched. The CDR3 loop is CASSLAGLAPQRAYNEQFF. The CDR3 DNA sequence: TGTGCCAGCAGCTTGGCGGGACTAGCGCCCCAGAGGGCCTACAATGAGCAGTTCTTC.

CDR3 nucleotide sequence: TGTGCGATACAACCGGGACTAGCGGGATTCTACAATGAGCAGTTCTTC. Translation: CAIQPGLAGFYNEQFF. The chain is built from TRBV6-1 and TRBJ2-1; 13 bases are shared with TRBD2. Germline V CDR1 and CDR2: MNHNS, SASEGT. The CDR3 runs 16 residues.

The table lists this clone with many counts. This CDR3 fails to terminate in the conserved phenylalanine or tryptophan, so it likely reflects a read error. The J gene is TRBJ1-5, the V gene TRBV7-2; D call uncertain. Germline CDR1 reads SGHTA; CDR2 reads FQGNSA. V shed 11 bases and J shed 1 base, with 9 bases lying between them. The CDR3 spans 12 residues. The CDR3 nucleotides read TGTGCCTCAGGAGGAAGCAATCAGCCCCAGCATTGT. Residues: CASGGSNQPQHC.

This clone was detected a few times. The chain recombines TRBV6-2 or TRBV6-3 with TRBJ1-1; D possibly corresponds to TRBD1 (6 bases). The CDR3 length is 13 residues. V gave up 5 bases and J gave up 1 base, with 8 bases separating them. Germline values: CDR1 MNHEY, CDR2 SVGEGT. This chain's CDR3 is CASSRTENTEAFF. CDR3 nucleotide sequence: TGTGCCAGCAGTCGGACAGAGAACACTGAAGCTTTCTTT.

This clone has ten or more counts. The V and J genes are TRBV9 and TRBJ1-1; 7 bases agree with TRBD1. J gave up 5 bases and V 0 bases, and 4 bases lay outside the gene matches. Germline V gives CDR1 SGDLS, CDR2 YYNGEE. The CDR3 extends over 14 amino acids. The DNA for the CDR3 is TGTGCCAGCAGCGTAGTGCAGGGGGGTACTGAAGCTTTCTTT. It is translated as CASSVVQGGTEAFF.

Notes on this clone: Mismatch with germline at one junction end may stem from a read error. The chain uses TRBV5-1 and TRBJ2-3; D is perhaps TRBD2 (6 bases). Germline V gene lookup returns CDR1 SGHRS and CDR2 YFSETQ. This CDR3 spans 16 amino acids. CDR3 region: CAISGRTGASTDTQYF. The CDR3 DNA follows: TGCGCCATCAGCGGGCGAACTGGGGCTAGCACAGATACGCAGTATTTT. The whole variable domain, filled in from reference TRBV5-1 and TRBJ2-3, reads KAGVTQTPRYLIKTRGQQVTLSCSPISGHRSVSWYQQTPGQGLQFLFEYFSETQRNKGNFPGRFSGRQFSNSRSEMNVSTLELGDSALYLCAISGRTGASTDTQYFGPGTRLTVL.

This clone was seen many times. V is TRBV5-1 and J is TRBJ2-5; TRBD2 is a possible D gene (5 bases). The V and J ends lost 5 bases and 1 base respectively, with 9 bases between them. Germline CDR1 reads SGHRS; CDR2 reads YFSETQ. The CDR3 has 13 amino acids. DNA for the CDR3: TGCGCCAGCAGAGATGGACTCCAAGAGACCCAGTACTTC. It codes for CASRDGLQETQYF. The variable domain in full, with the rest retrieved from reference TRBV5-1 and TRBJ2-5, is KAGVTQTPRYLIKTRGQQVTLSCSPISGHRSVSWYQQTPGQGLQFLFEYFSETQRNKGNFPGRFSGRQFSNSRSEMNVSTLELGDSALYLCASRDGLQETQYFGPGTRLLVL.

For the CDR3, the DNA is TGTGCCAGTGCCCTCCTTTACGGGAGCGAGCAGTACTTC. Translating gives CASALLYGSEQYF. The gene calls are TRBV19 and TRBJ2-7; tentative D call: TRBD2 (6 bases). The germline CDR1 and CDR2 sequences are LNHDA and SQIVND (reference sequence). Trimming removed 8 bases from V and 6 bases from J, with 17 bases in between. This CDR3 region has 13 residues. The full variable domain, in which reference TRBV19 and TRBJ2-7 provide the parts outside the CDR3, is DGGITQSPKYLFRKEGQNVTLSCEQNLNHDAMYWYRQDPGQGLRLIYYSQIVNDFQKGDIAEGYSVSREKKESFPLTVTSAQKNPTAFYLCASALLYGSEQYFGPGTRLTVT.

This clone was observed many times. This chain joins TRBV28 and TRBJ1-4; D not certain. V lost 0 bases and J lost 8, with 13 bases in between. There are 15 residues in the CDR3. Per germline, CDR1 MDHEN and CDR2 SYDVKM. The CDR3 loop is CASSLWTVSAEKLFF. The CDR3 DNA is TGTGCCAGCAGTTTATGGACGGTCTCGGCGGAAAAACTGTTTTTT.

This chain connects TRBV19 to TRBJ1-5; possible D gene TRBD1, 5 bases. The V end was cut by 1 base, the J end by 4 bases, with 11 bases between. CDR3 size: 15 residues. Germline V gene sequence: CDR1 LNHDA, CDR2 SQIVND (reference sequence). CDR3 region: CASSIGGAGNQPQHF. The CDR3 region has the DNA TGTGCCAGTAGTATAGGAGGGGCCGGGAATCAGCCCCAGCATTTT. The full variable domain, with the rest looked up from reference TRBV19 and TRBJ1-5, is DGGITQSPKYLFRKEGQNVTLSCEQNLNHDAMYWYRQDPGQGLRLIYYSQIVNDFQKGDIAEGYSVSREKKESFPLTVTSAQKNPTAFYLCASSIGGAGNQPQHFGDGTRLSIL.

This sequence joins TRBV10-2 and TRBJ2-3; a possible D gene is TRBD1 (5 bases). Gene TRBJ1-5 matches the end of the DNA better, so the J call may be wrong. Germline V gene data show CDR1 as WSHSY and CDR2 as SAAADI. This CDR3 contains 14 residues. This chain's CDR3 is CASSPWGSADTQHF. CDR3 coding DNA: TGCGCCAGCAGTCCGTGGGGGTCCGCAGATACGCAGCATTTT.

The sample holds a few counts of this clone. One junction end does not reproduce the germline sequence, and a read error may be involved. The V gene is TRBV28, the J gene TRBJ2-7; D gene ambiguous. The germline gives CDR1 MDHEN, CDR2 SYDVKM. The CDR3 runs to 13 residues. CDR3 DNA: TGTGCCAGCAGCCGCATGAGCCCCTACGAGCATTACTTC. Protein sequence: CASSRMSPYEHYF. The full variable domain, with the rest looked up from reference TRBV28 and TRBJ2-7, is DVKVTQSSRYLVKRTGEKVFLECVQDMDHENMFWYRQDPGLGLRLIYFSYDVKMKEKGDIPEGYSVSREKKERFSLILESASTNQTSMYLCASSRMSPYEHYFGPGTRLTVT.

In this sample, this clone is medium-sized. The chain joins TRBV6-1 to TRBJ1-5; TRBD1 aligns across 12 bases. The CDR3 is 15 amino acids. The V gene's germline CDR1 is MNHNS and CDR2 SASEGT. Losses at the gene ends were 5 bases for V and 5 bases for J; bases not matched to a gene: 4. The CDR3 sequence is CASSRDRGPDQPQHF. For the CDR3, the DNA is TGTGCCAGCAGTCGGGACAGGGGGCCTGATCAGCCCCAGCATTTT.

Remarks on this clone: The final CDR3 position lacks the conserved phenylalanine or tryptophan, pointing to a likely read error. Because the CDR3's place on the DNA is in doubt, the DNA is left out and the CDR3 is given as listed by TCRdb. The chain uses TRBV27 and TRBJ2-7; the table's D call of TRBD1 was not tested on the DNA. In germline, CDR1 is MNHEY, CDR2 SMNVEV (reference sequence). From its first to its last residue, the CDR3 has 14 amino acids. The CDR3 loop is CASSWERGAYEKYY.

This clone was seen repeatedly, ten times or more. This sequence joins TRBV14 and TRBJ2-7, with D perhaps matching TRBD2 (6 bases). Germline V gene data show CDR1 as SGHDN and CDR2 as FVKESK. Trimming took 2 bases from V and 5 from J, leaving 16 bases between them. The CDR3 loop spans 15 amino acids. The CDR3 region has the DNA TGTGCCAGCAGCCAAAACTATTATACGGGGGACGAGCAGTACTTC. Its protein product is CASSQNYYTGDEQYF.